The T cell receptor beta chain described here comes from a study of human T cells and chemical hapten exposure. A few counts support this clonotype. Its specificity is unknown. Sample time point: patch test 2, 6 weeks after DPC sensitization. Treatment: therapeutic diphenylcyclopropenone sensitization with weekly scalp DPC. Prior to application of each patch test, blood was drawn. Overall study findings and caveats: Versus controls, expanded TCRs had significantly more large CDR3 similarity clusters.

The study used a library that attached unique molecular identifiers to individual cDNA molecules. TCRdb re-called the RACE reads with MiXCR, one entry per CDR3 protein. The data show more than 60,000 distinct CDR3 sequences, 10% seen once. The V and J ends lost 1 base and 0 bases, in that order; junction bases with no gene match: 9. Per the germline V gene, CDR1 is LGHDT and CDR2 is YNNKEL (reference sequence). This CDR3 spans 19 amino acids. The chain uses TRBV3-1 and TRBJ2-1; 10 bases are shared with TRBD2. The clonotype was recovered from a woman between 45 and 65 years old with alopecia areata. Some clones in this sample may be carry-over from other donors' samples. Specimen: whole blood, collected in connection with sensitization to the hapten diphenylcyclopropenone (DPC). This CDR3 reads CASSQVASGRVGSYNEQFF. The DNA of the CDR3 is TGTGCCAGCAGCCAAGTTGCTAGCGGGAGAGTCGGCTCCTACAATGAGCAGTTCTTC.